A selection of T cell receptor beta chains follows, all from one sample in a study of Ad26.COV2.S vaccination and SARS-CoV-2 variants. Data came from immunoSEQ multiplex PCR; TCRdb stores just in-frame clones and leaves some out. The table records some 480,000 clones, 87% of them present only once. Specimen: peripheral blood, collected in a trial of Ad26.COV2.S vaccine versus placebo. Every receptor here comes from a person between 18 and 59 years old who received the Ad26.COV2.S COVID-19 vaccine or a placebo. CDR3s include the opening cysteine and the closing phenylalanine or tryptophan. A D gene is named only where the DNA matches it firmly. The listing skips clone size in some rows; elsewhere it reads once, few, many or a size class.

D gene	clone size	V gene	J gene	CDR3 DNA	CDR3 protein
.	.	TRBV20-1	TRBJ1-2	TGCAGTGCTAGTCCCCCCGTGGGGAGCGGCTACACCTTC	CSASPPVGSGYTF
TRBD2	.	TRBV2	TRBJ2-1	TGTGCCAGCAGTGGGGGAGCGGGAGCGGGTTTCAATGAGCAGTTCTTC	CASSGGAGAGFNEQFF
TRBD1	.	TRBV7-9	TRBJ1-1	TGTGCCAGCAGCCCCGACAGGGGCTCTTACACTGAAGCTTTCTTT	CASSPDRGSYTEAFF
.	.	TRBV12-3/TRBV12-4	TRBJ1-1	TGTGCCAGCAGTTTAGTCGCTGAAGCTTTCTTT	CASSLVAEAFF
.	.	TRBV29-1	TRBJ1-4	TGCAGCGTTGAAACTCGGCATCAAGGTGGAAAAAAACTGTTTTTT	CSVETRHQGGKKLFF
.	.	TRBV29-1	TRBJ2-5	TGCAGCGCCGTCGGGAGCTCTCAAGAGACCCAGTACTTC	CSAVGSSQETQYF
.	.	TRBV14	TRBJ1-4	TGTGCCAGCAGCCAAGAGCTCCCCACAACTAATGAAAAACTGTTTTTT	CASSQELPTTNEKLFF
TRBD1	few	TRBV28	TRBJ1-4	TGTGCCAGCAGTTTAGACGGACAGGGAACTAATGAAAAACTGTTTTTT	CASSLDGQGTNEKLFF
TRBD2	.	TRBV28	TRBJ2-1	TGTGCCAGCAGTTTGCTGGTAGCGGGCAATGAGCAGTTCTTC	CASSLLVAGNEQFF
.	.	TRBV19	TRBJ2-5	TGTGCCAGTAGTCCGCCTGTGGGGACCTTGGAGACCCAGTACTTC	CASSPPVGTLETQYF